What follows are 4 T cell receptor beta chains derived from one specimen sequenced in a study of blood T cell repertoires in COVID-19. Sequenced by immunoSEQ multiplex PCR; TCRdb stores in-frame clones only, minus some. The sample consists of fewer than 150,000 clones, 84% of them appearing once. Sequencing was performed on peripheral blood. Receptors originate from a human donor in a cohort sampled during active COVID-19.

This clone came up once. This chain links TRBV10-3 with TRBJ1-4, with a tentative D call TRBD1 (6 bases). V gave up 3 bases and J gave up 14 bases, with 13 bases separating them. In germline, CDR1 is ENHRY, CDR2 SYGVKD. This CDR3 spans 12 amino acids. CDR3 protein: CAISDPPGGLFF. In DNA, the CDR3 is TGTGCCATCAGTGATCCCCCGGGGGGCCTGTTTTTT.

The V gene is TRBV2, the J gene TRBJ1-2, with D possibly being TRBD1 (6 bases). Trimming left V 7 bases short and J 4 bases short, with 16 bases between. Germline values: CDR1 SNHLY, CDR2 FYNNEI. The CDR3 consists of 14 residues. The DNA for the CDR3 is TGTGCCAGCAAAAGACAGGAGAATTTCTATGGCTACACCTTC. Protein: CASKRQENFYGYTF.

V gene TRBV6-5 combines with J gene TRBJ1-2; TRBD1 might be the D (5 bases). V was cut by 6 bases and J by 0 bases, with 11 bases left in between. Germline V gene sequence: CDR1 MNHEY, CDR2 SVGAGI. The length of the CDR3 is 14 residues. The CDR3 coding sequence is TGTGCCAGCAGCCCCGGGACTACTAACTATGGCTACACCTTC. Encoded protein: CASSPGTTNYGYTF.

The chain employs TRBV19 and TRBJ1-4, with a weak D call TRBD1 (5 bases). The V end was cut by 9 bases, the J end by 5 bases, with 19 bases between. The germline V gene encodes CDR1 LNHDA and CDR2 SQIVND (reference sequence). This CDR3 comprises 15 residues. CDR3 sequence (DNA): TGTGCCAGCGCTCCGGGGGGTAGGGGCAATGAAAAACTGTTTTTT. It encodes CASAPGGRGNEKLFF.